This entry lists 30 T cell receptor beta chains sequenced from one sample in a study of control samples from healthy donors and cancer patients. Clones were read by immunoSEQ multiplex PCR, and TCRdb kept only the in-frame ones, dropping some. The sample comprises about 130,000 clones, approximately 92% of which are singletons, and 2% to 2.5% rests with the top ten. Sequencing was performed on blood. These receptors all stem from a woman aged 45-59 years in good health.

The CDR3 DNA follows: TGTGCCAGCAGTGAAATAATGAGAGTAACCTACGAGCAGTACTTC. As protein: CASSEIMRVTYEQYF. The chain employs TRBV6-1 and TRBJ2-7; D is uncertain. Germline lookup yields CDR1 MNHNS and CDR2 SASEGT. The CDR3 covers 15 residues. V shed 2 bases and J shed 2 bases, with 13 bases lying between them.

The chain has TRBV5-8 and TRBJ2-7; D uncertain. CDR3 length equals 12 residues. V lost 1 base and J 2 bases, leaving 4 bases between the germline ends. Germline V gene sequence: CDR1 SGHTS, CDR2 YDEGEE. This chain's CDR3 is CASSLTTYEQYF. The DNA for the CDR3 is TGTGCCAGCAGCTTGACCACCTACGAGCAGTACTTC.

The chain combines TRBV15 with TRBJ1-2, with D tentatively TRBD1 (6 bases). Between the trimmed V and J ends, which lost 4 bases and 7 bases, there was a span of 13 bases. The germline V gene has CDR1 LNHNV and CDR2 YYDKDF (reference sequence). This CDR3 has 13 amino acids. In DNA form, the CDR3 reads TGTGCCACCAGCACAATTGCAGGGGTTGGCTACACCTTC. Translated: CATSTIAGVGYTF. Combining the CDR3 with reference TRBV15 and TRBJ1-2 gives the whole variable domain DAMVIQNPRYQVTQFGKPVTLSCSQTLNHNVMYWYQQKSSQAPKLLFHYYDKDFNNEADTPDNFQSRRPNTSFCFLDIRSPGLGDTAMYLCATSTIAGVGYTFGSGTRLTVV.

J is TRBJ2-4 and V is TRBV6-2 or TRBV6-3, with 14 bases matching TRBD2. The CDR3 has 14 amino acids. Per germline, CDR1 MNHEY and CDR2 SVGEGT. J was trimmed by 11 bases and V by 2 bases; bases with no gene match: 2. The CDR3 loop reads CASSYGTSGSLQYF. CDR3 bases: TGTGCCAGCAGTTACGGGACTAGCGGGAGTCTTCAGTACTTC.

This clone has just one count. The V gene is TRBV6-5, the J gene TRBJ2-2, with no clear D. Trimming removed 6 bases from V and 5 bases from J, with 7 bases in between. Germline CDR1 MNHEY, CDR2 SVGAGI. The CDR3 is 12 residues long. CDR3 in amino acids: CASRKGTGELFF. The CDR3 nucleotides are TGTGCCAGCAGAAAGGGAACCGGGGAGCTGTTTTTT.

The gene calls are TRBV6-5 and TRBJ1-3; D ambiguous. CDR3 length: 14 amino acids. Germline-derived CDR1 and CDR2 are MNHEY and SVGAGI. Trimming pared 8 bases from V and 3 bases from J, leaving 14 bases between. The CDR3 region is CASGRGGSGNTIYF. The CDR3 DNA is TGTGCCAGCGGACGGGGAGGGAGTGGAAACACCATATATTTT.

The chain joins TRBV5-1 to TRBJ1-2, with D perhaps matching TRBD1 (5 bases). The V gene's germline CDR1 is SGHRS and CDR2 YFSETQ. The CDR3 is 13 residues long. The ends were cut back, 4 bases at V and 5 bases at J, with 12 bases in the middle. CDR3 DNA sequence: TGCGCCAGCAGCCCACCCGAGGGGTATGGCTACACCTTC. Its translation: CASSPPEGYGYTF. Using reference TRBV5-1 and TRBJ1-2 for the parts outside the CDR3, the full variable domain is KAGVTQTPRYLIKTRGQQVTLSCSPISGHRSVSWYQQTPGQGLQFLFEYFSETQRNKGNFPGRFSGRQFSNSRSEMNVSTLELGDSALYLCASSPPEGYGYTFGSGTRLTVV.

The V and J genes are TRBV28 and TRBJ1-5, with D perhaps TRBD1 (5 bases). The CDR3 is 15 residues long. The V end was cut by 5 bases, the J end by 4 bases, with 15 bases between. CDR1 MDHEN and CDR2 SYDVKM come from the germline V gene. CDR3 region: CASSGFRAVNQPQHF. The CDR3 region has the DNA TGTGCCAGCAGTGGCTTCAGGGCAGTAAATCAGCCCCAGCATTTT.

J is TRBJ1-1 and V is TRBV29-1; TRBD1 matches at 8 bases. Germline V gene sequence: CDR1 SQVTM, CDR2 ANQGSEA. V trimming: 6 bases; J trimming: 0 bases; junction bases outside the gene matches: 3. There are 13 residues in the CDR3. The CDR3 nucleotides read TGCAGCGTCGGACAGGGACTGAACACTGAAGCTTTCTTT. Its protein product is CSVGQGLNTEAFF.

This chain links TRBV28 with TRBJ1-2; D possibly corresponds to TRBD1 (5 bases). This CDR3 comprises 14 residues. V lost 6 bases and J lost 4, with 15 bases in between. The germline CDR1 and CDR2 sequences are MDHEN and SYDVKM. The CDR3 sequence is CASSTRWQGYGYTF. As DNA, the CDR3 is TGTGCCAGCAGCACGAGATGGCAGGGCTATGGCTACACCTTC.

This clone was seen only once. The V call is TRBV30, the J call TRBJ1-1; D remains unclear. This CDR3 is 15 amino acids long. Trimming pared 4 bases from V and 1 base from J, leaving 16 bases between. The germline gives CDR1 GTSNPN, CDR2 SVGIG (reference sequence). As DNA, the CDR3 is TGTGCCTGGACCCCTCGGGTAGGGAAGAACACTGAAGCTTTCTTT. Translated: CAWTPRVGKNTEAFF.

A single count supports this clone. The chain couples TRBV2 to TRBJ1-2; D is unresolved. Germline V gene lookup returns CDR1 SNHLY and CDR2 FYNNEI. This CDR3 contains 13 residues. V was pared by 3 bases and J by 4 bases, with 9 bases between. The CDR3 nucleotides read TGTGCCAGCAGTGACAGAAACTCCTATGGCTACACCTTC. Translated: CASSDRNSYGYTF. The complete variable domain, with remaining parts taken from reference TRBV2 and TRBJ1-2, reads EPEVTQTPSHQVTQMGQEVILRCVPISNHLYFYWYRQILGQKVEFLVSFYNNEISEKSEIFDDQFSVERPDGSNFTLKIRSTKLEDSAMYFCASSDRNSYGYTFGSGTRLTVV.

CDR3 sequence reads: CASSYPTSGNTIYF. Here the CDR3 DNA reads TGTGCCAGCAGTTACCCGACCTCTGGAAACACCATATATTTT. The chain combines TRBV6-6 with TRBJ1-3; no clear D gene. The CDR3 sequence is 14 residues long. V gave up 2 bases and J gave up 0 bases, with 5 bases separating them. Germline V gives CDR1 MNHNY, CDR2 SVGAGI (reference sequence).

The J gene is TRBJ2-2, the V gene TRBV27, with D possibly being TRBD2 (5 bases). This CDR3 contains 16 residues. Trimming removed 3 bases from V and 3 bases from J, with 14 bases in between. CDR1 and CDR2 from the germline V gene are MNHEY and SMNVEV (reference sequence). CDR3 protein: CASSFEGISYTGELFF. CDR3 nucleotides: TGTGCCAGCAGTTTTGAGGGAATTTCGTACACCGGGGAGCTGTTTTTT.

V and J are TRBV6-5 and TRBJ1-5; the D gene is possibly TRBD1 (6 bases). Trimming pared 2 bases from V and 6 bases from J, leaving 8 bases between. From germline, CDR1 is MNHEY and CDR2 SVGAGI. The CDR3 is 13 amino acids. CDR3 DNA: TGTGCCAGCAGTTACAGGGGGGGTCAGCCCCAGCATTTT. Translated: CASSYRGGQPQHF.

V usage is TRBV30 and J usage is TRBJ1-2, with D perhaps matching TRBD1 (5 bases). V lost 0 bases and J 1 base, leaving 9 bases between the germline ends. Germline V lookup: CDR1 GTSNPN, CDR2 SVGIG (reference sequence). The CDR3 consists of 14 residues. The CDR3 protein is CAWSVQDSNYGYTF. In DNA form, the CDR3 reads TGTGCCTGGAGTGTACAAGACAGTAACTATGGCTACACCTTC. Supplemented by reference TRBV30 and TRBJ1-2, the full variable domain reads SQTIHQWPATLVQPVGSPLSLECTVEGTSNPNLYWYRQAAGRGLQLLFYSVGIGQISSEVPQNLSASRPQDRQFILSSKKLLLSDSGFYLCAWSVQDSNYGYTFGSGTRLTVV.

The V gene is TRBV6-6, the J gene TRBJ2-7; TRBD1 aligns across 8 bases. Germline lookup yields CDR1 MNHNY and CDR2 SVGAGI (reference sequence). Unmatched junction bases numbered 4, after V lost 6 bases and J lost 3 bases. The CDR3 totals 13 residues. The CDR3 coding sequence is TGTGCCAGCAGAGAACAGGGGGGCTACGAGCAGTACTTC. Amino acids: CASREQGGYEQYF.

The chain uses TRBV6-5 and TRBJ1-2, with D possibly TRBD1 on 5 matching bases. Germline values: CDR1 MNHEY, CDR2 SVGAGI. The CDR3 consists of 14 residues. Deletions cut 6 bases from V and 1 base from J, with 12 bases between. The CDR3 here is CASSPGLYNYGYTF. CDR3 coding DNA: TGTGCCAGCAGCCCGGGACTCTATAACTATGGCTACACCTTC.

The J gene is TRBJ2-7, the V gene TRBV5-1; TRBD1 is a possible D gene (5 bases). The CDR3 totals 14 residues. V gave up 4 bases and J gave up 5 bases, with 16 bases separating them. CDR1 SGHRS and CDR2 YFSETQ come from the germline V gene. CDR3 DNA sequence: TGCGCCAGCAGCCGGTTCCAGGGATCCCACGAGCAGTACTTC. Translating it yields CASSRFQGSHEQYF.

The chain couples TRBV6-5 to TRBJ1-4; D may be TRBD1 (5 bases). Germline assignment: CDR1 MNHEY and CDR2 SVGAGI. V was cut by 5 bases and J by 7 bases, with 11 bases left in between. This CDR3 has 13 residues. Here the CDR3 reads CASSRGNGEKLFF. CDR3 nucleotides: TGTGCCAGCAGTCGGGGGAACGGTGAAAAACTGTTTTTT.

J is TRBJ1-1 and V is TRBV18, with 7 bases identical to TRBD1. CDR3 length: 16 residues. J gave up 0 bases and V 1 base, and 5 bases lay outside the gene matches. Per germline, CDR1 KGHSH and CDR2 LQKENI. CDR3 in DNA: TGTGCCAGCTCACCACAACAGGGGCGTATGAACACTGAAGCTTTCTTT. Its translation is CASSPQQGRMNTEAFF.

V is TRBV6-4 and J is TRBJ1-2; 9 bases match TRBD1. V gave up 5 bases and J gave up 2 bases; unmatched junction bases: 6. The CDR3 contains 15 residues. Per germline, CDR1 MRHNA and CDR2 SNTAGT. The CDR3 DNA reads TGTGCCAGCAGTCTCAAAGGGACAGGGAACTATGGCTACACCTTC. Amino acid sequence: CASSLKGTGNYGYTF.

The V call is TRBV5-1, the J call TRBJ1-2, with a tentative D call TRBD1 (6 bases). Between the trimmed V and J ends, which lost 0 bases and 0 bases, there was a span of 15 bases. Germline values: CDR1 SGHRS, CDR2 YFSETQ. The CDR3 spans 17 residues. CDR3: CASSLAGMDRANYGYTF. As DNA, the CDR3 is TGCGCCAGCAGCTTGGCCGGAATGGACAGAGCTAACTATGGCTACACCTTC.

As to this clone: This specimen includes other DNA sequences encoding the same CDR3. The chain recombines TRBV28 with TRBJ1-2; possible D gene TRBD1, 5 bases. Germline values: CDR1 MDHEN, CDR2 SYDVKM. CDR3 size: 13 residues. The V and J ends lost 3 bases and 2 bases respectively, with 7 bases between them. In DNA, the CDR3 is TGTGCCAGCAGTTTGGGGCAGAACTATGGCTACACCTTC. Protein: CASSLGQNYGYTF.

The rearrangement links TRBV19 to TRBJ1-3, with D possibly TRBD1 on 5 matching bases. CDR3 length equals 14 residues. The germline V gene encodes CDR1 LNHDA and CDR2 SQIVND (reference sequence). Trimming left V 8 bases short and J 3 bases short, with 14 bases between. The CDR3 here is CASGTRAVGNTIYF. In nucleotides, the CDR3 is TGTGCCAGTGGGACGAGGGCTGTTGGAAACACCATATATTTT.

To note about this clone: The junction and the germline gene differ at one end; a read error may be behind it. The chain couples TRBV10-3 to TRBJ2-1, with D perhaps matching TRBD1 (6 bases). Germline V gives CDR1 ENHRY, CDR2 SYGVKD. The CDR3 has 15 amino acids. The CDR3 nucleotides are TGTGCCACCAGTGAGTCTGGTCCACAGGGAAATGAGCAGTTCTTC. Protein: CATSESGPQGNEQFF.

V gene TRBV12-3 or TRBV12-4 combines with J gene TRBJ2-7; no clear D. CDR3 length: 13 residues. V was cut by 5 bases and J by 2 bases, with 10 bases left in between. The CDR3 DNA follows: TGTGCCAGCAGTAATATAACGCCCTACGAGCAGTACTTC. Amino acids: CASSNITPYEQYF.

V gene TRBV27 combines with J gene TRBJ2-7; 9 bases match TRBD1. The CDR3 has 14 residues. V was pared by 7 bases and J by 4 bases, with 8 bases of the junction left unmatched. The V gene's germline CDR1 is MNHEY and CDR2 SMNVEV (reference sequence). The CDR3 sequence is CASKTRDRVYEQYF. For the CDR3, the DNA is TGTGCCAGCAAAACCCGGGACAGGGTATACGAGCAGTACTTC.

DNA of the CDR3: TGTGCCAGCAGTTTACGACGGGGGAGTGGAAACACCATATATTTT. Its translation is CASSLRRGSGNTIYF. This chain uses TRBV27 with TRBJ1-3, with a tentative D call TRBD1 (5 bases). There are 15 residues in the CDR3. Germline CDR1 reads MNHEY; CDR2 reads SMNVEV (reference sequence). The V end lost 2 bases, the J end lost 3 bases, and 11 bases lay between the germline ends.

The V call is TRBV28, the J call TRBJ1-4; D unclear. The V end was cut by 7 bases, the J end by 7 bases, with 22 bases between. There are 16 residues in the CDR3. Looked up from germline, CDR1 is MDHEN and CDR2 is SYDVKM. CDR3 nucleotide sequence: TGTGCCAGCACTAACGGTGGAGGAAGTAAGGGTGAAAAACTGTTTTTT. Amino acids: CASTNGGGSKGEKLFF.